This T cell receptor (beta chain) originates from a study of blood T cells in healthy people across ages. Combining a sample-barcoded 5' primer with a J-beta primer mix, a second PCR ran for about 6 to 12 cycles. TCRdb redid the calling of the 5' RACE reads with MiXCR, one entry per CDR3 protein. The repertoire holds nearly 1 million distinct CDR3 sequences, with roughly 51% as singletons. Many counts were recorded for this clonotype. The junction shows a germline mismatch at one end, possibly a read error. This CDR3 is built from 14 residues. Sequenced: blood. The source of this sequence is a woman aged 55-69 years in good health. V and J are TRBV12-3 or TRBV12-4 and TRBJ2-5; no clear D. The CDR3 sequence is CASSLGGVQETQYF. CDR3 sequence (DNA): TGTGCCAGCAGCTTAGGTGGGGTACAAGAGACCCAGTACTTC.